What follows are 14 T cell receptor beta chains derived from one specimen sequenced in a study of shared clonotypes between healthy human individuals. The protocol was immunoSEQ multiplex PCR, while the TCRdb copy is restricted to in-frame clones and leaves out a portion. The sample yields about 600,000 clones, around 95% seen once. Cells designated naive CD8 were CD45RO-negative and were positively selected for CCR7, with terminally differentiated effector memory CD45RA+ cells excluded. Sequencing was carried out using naive CD8+ T cells sorted from blood. The receptors shown here come from a woman aged 25 to 39 in good health.

The CDR3 coding sequence is TGTGCCAGCAGATGGGACAGTGGATCCTACAATGAGCAGTTCTTC. Residues: CASRWDSGSYNEQFF. The chain is built from TRBV2 and TRBJ2-1; 7 bases agree with TRBD1. The CDR3 loop spans 15 amino acids. Trimming took 6 bases from V and 1 from J; bases not matched to a gene: 6. Germline assignment: CDR1 SNHLY and CDR2 FYNNEI.

The chain couples TRBV28 to TRBJ2-1, with unresolved D. Between the trimmed V and J ends, which lost 6 bases and 2 bases, there was a span of 11 bases. The CDR3 covers 14 residues. Germline CDR1 reads MDHEN; CDR2 reads SYDVKM. This chain's CDR3 is CASRILPTYNEQFF. In DNA, the CDR3 is TGTGCCAGCAGAATACTTCCTACCTACAATGAGCAGTTCTTC.

The V and J genes are TRBV27 and TRBJ2-7; D is unresolved. Germline V gene data show CDR1 as MNHEY and CDR2 as SMNVEV (reference sequence). The CDR3 consists of 12 residues. V was trimmed by 6 bases and J by 4 bases, leaving 10 bases between them. CDR3 nucleotides: TGTGCCAGCAGCAACTCTTGGTACGAGCAGTACTTC. Translating it yields CASSNSWYEQYF.

The chain has TRBV27 and TRBJ1-5; tentative D call: TRBD1 (5 bases). CDR1 is MNHEY and CDR2 is SMNVEV in the germline V gene (reference sequence). The CDR3 has 14 residues. V lost 6 bases and J lost 11, with 20 bases in between. The CDR3 here is CASSAGTAGISQHF. The CDR3, as DNA: TGTGCCAGCAGCGCCGGGACGGCCGGCATCTCCCAGCATTTT.

CDR3 DNA sequence: TGTGCCAGCACCCTAGGGGCAGGTGATGAAGCTTTCTTT. This sequence encodes CASTLGAGDEAFF. The rearrangement joins TRBV28 to TRBJ1-1, with D perhaps TRBD1 (5 bases). In germline, CDR1 is MDHEN, CDR2 SYDVKM. Trimming removed 7 bases from V and 7 bases from J, with 16 bases in between. This CDR3 is built from 13 residues.

The V and J genes are TRBV27 and TRBJ2-5; D is unclear. The CDR3 contains 13 residues. The ends were cut back, 1 base at V and 4 bases at J, with 7 bases in the middle. Germline CDR1 is MNHEY and CDR2 is SMNVEV (reference sequence). The CDR3 protein is CASSLFLGETQYF. CDR3 bases: TGTGCCAGCAGTTTATTCTTAGGAGAGACCCAGTACTTC.

The count of this clone is one. The chain combines TRBV27 with TRBJ2-7; 8 positions agree with TRBD2. The CDR3 loop spans 14 amino acids. Trimming at V came to 5 bases and at J to 4 bases, leaving 7 bases not matched to a gene. Germline-derived CDR1 and CDR2 are MNHEY and SMNVEV (reference sequence). The CDR3 bases are TGTGCCAGCAGTCAGCCGGGAGGGCAGTACGAGCAGTACTTC. Amino acids: CASSQPGGQYEQYF.

V and J are TRBV11-2 and TRBJ2-5; the D is unclear. TRBJ2-7 matches the DNA end more closely, so the J call is doubtful. Germline-derived CDR1 and CDR2 are SGHAT and FQNNGV. The CDR3 consists of 13 residues. CDR3 protein: CASSFSGAYEQYF. The DNA for the CDR3 is TGTGCCAGCAGCTTTTCAGGTGCCTACGAGCAGTACTTC.

This sequence joins TRBV30 and TRBJ1-2; 10 bases match TRBD1. Germline V lookup: CDR1 GTSNPN, CDR2 SVGIG (reference sequence). The trim removed 3 bases at V and 8 bases at J, leaving 6 bases unmatched. The CDR3 extends over 13 amino acids. The CDR3 DNA sequence: TGTGCCTGGAGCGCCGGGACAGGGGAAGGCTACACCTTC. Translation: CAWSAGTGEGYTF.

The chain has TRBV28 and TRBJ2-5; D perhaps matches TRBD2 (5 bases). CDR3 length: 16 residues. Trimming shortened V by 4 bases and J by 1 base, and 16 bases separated the two germline ends. Germline values: CDR1 MDHEN, CDR2 SYDVKM. The CDR3 loop is CASSSPLERSQETQYF. CDR3 nucleotide sequence: TGTGCCAGCAGTTCCCCCCTCGAGCGGAGCCAAGAGACCCAGTACTTC. The full variable domain, with the rest looked up from reference TRBV28 and TRBJ2-5, is DVKVTQSSRYLVKRTGEKVFLECVQDMDHENMFWYRQDPGLGLRLIYFSYDVKMKEKGDIPEGYSVSREKKERFSLILESASTNQTSMYLCASSSPLERSQETQYFGPGTRLLVL.

The chain couples TRBV28 to TRBJ2-3, with D maybe TRBD1 (5 bases). V lost 7 bases to trimming and J lost 0 bases, with 8 bases between them. Germline V gives CDR1 MDHEN, CDR2 SYDVKM. The CDR3 consists of 13 residues. CDR3 protein: CASTGPSTDTQYF. DNA of the CDR3: TGTGCCAGCACAGGGCCCAGCACAGATACGCAGTATTTT.

The V gene is TRBV2, the J gene TRBJ2-1, with D unresolved. This CDR3 spans 13 amino acids. The germline V gene encodes CDR1 SNHLY and CDR2 FYNNEI. The germline V and J ends were trimmed by 6 bases and 6 bases, with 12 bases remaining between them. The CDR3 DNA sequence: TGTGCCAGCAGCGCGAGCGCCCCCAATGAGCAGTTCTTC. Its protein product is CASSASAPNEQFF.

The V call is TRBV27, the J call TRBJ1-1; TRBD1 might be the D (6 bases). Germline V gives CDR1 MNHEY, CDR2 SMNVEV (reference sequence). The ends were cut back, 0 bases at V and 1 base at J, with 12 bases in the middle. The CDR3 covers 16 residues. The CDR3 DNA reads TGTGCCAGCAGTTTATCGCCGGGACACCCGAACACTGAAGCTTTCTTT. Translation: CASSLSPGHPNTEAFF.

This clone was observed once. The CDR3 region is CASSFRDRGSYEQYF. CDR3 nucleotides: TGTGCCAGCAGTTTCCGGGACAGGGGCTCCTACGAGCAGTACTTC. The chain carries TRBV28 and TRBJ2-7; 10 nucleotides agree with TRBD1. Per germline, CDR1 MDHEN and CDR2 SYDVKM. The CDR3 sequence is 15 residues long. V shed 3 bases, J shed 0 bases, and the junction held 2 bases outside the gene matches. The whole variable domain, filled in from reference TRBV28 and TRBJ2-7, reads DVKVTQSSRYLVKRTGEKVFLECVQDMDHENMFWYRQDPGLGLRLIYFSYDVKMKEKGDIPEGYSVSREKKERFSLILESASTNQTSMYLCASSFRDRGSYEQYFGPGTRLTVT.